Following are 25 T cell receptor beta chains from one sample sequenced in a study of blood T cells in healthy people across ages. Through a sample-barcoded 5' primer and a J-beta primer mix, a second PCR was run for about 6 to 11 cycles. Each CDR3 protein gets one entry after TCRdb re-called the 5' RACE reads with MiXCR. This sample yields 650,000 to 1,000,000 distinct CDR3 sequences, of which 30% to 45% are seen a single time; 10% to 15% belongs to the top ten. The sample was blood. Every receptor here comes from a man aged 18-30 years in good health.

The chain joins TRBV4-3 to TRBJ2-2, with D possibly TRBD2 on 6 matching bases. From germline, CDR1 is LGHNA and CDR2 YSLEER. There are 17 residues in the CDR3. V was shortened by 1 base and J by 3 bases, with 15 bases between the two germline ends. The CDR3 nucleotides read TGCGCCAGCAGCCAAGGTCTCCAGCGGGCCGACACCGGGGAGCTGTTTTTT. Amino acids: CASSQGLQRADTGELFF.

The sample holds many counts of this clonotype. The rearrangement links TRBV5-1 to TRBJ2-5, with D possibly TRBD2 on 6 matching bases. The CDR3 loop spans 13 amino acids. V gave up 0 bases and J gave up 4 bases, with 7 bases separating them. Per germline, CDR1 SGHRS and CDR2 YFSETQ. CDR3 amino acids: CASSLEGGETQYF. CDR3 bases: TGCGCCAGCAGCTTGGAGGGAGGAGAGACCCAGTACTTC. The variable domain in full, completed from reference TRBV5-1 and TRBJ2-5, reads KAGVTQTPRYLIKTRGQQVTLSCSPISGHRSVSWYQQTPGQGLQFLFEYFSETQRNKGNFPGRFSGRQFSNSRSEMNVSTLELGDSALYLCASSLEGGETQYFGPGTRLLVL.

The genes are TRBV6-5 and TRBJ2-5; TRBD1 matches at 7 bases. V trimming: 6 bases; J trimming: 3 bases; junction bases outside the gene matches: 7. Germline assignment: CDR1 MNHEY and CDR2 SVGAGI. CDR3 length equals 14 residues. CDR3 residues: CASSFGTVKETQYF. As DNA, the CDR3 is TGTGCCAGCAGCTTCGGGACAGTAAAAGAGACCCAGTACTTC.

The chain carries TRBV7-9 and TRBJ1-1; a weak D match, TRBD1 (5 bases). The CDR3 covers 11 residues. The V end was cut by 7 bases, the J end by 5 bases, with 8 bases between. Germline V gene lookup returns CDR1 SEHNR and CDR2 FQNEAQ (reference sequence). The chain's CDR3 is CASIRGTEAFF. The CDR3 DNA is TGTGCCAGCATCCGGGGGACTGAAGCTTTCTTT. Full variable domain (missing parts from reference TRBV7-9 and TRBJ1-1): DTGVSQNPRHKITKRGQNVTFRCDPISEHNRLYWYRQTLGQGPEFLTYFQNEAQLEKSRLLSDRFSAERPKGSFSTLEIQRTEQGDSAMYLCASIRGTEAFFGQGTRLTVV.

This clonotype came up a few times. The chain uses TRBV5-6 and TRBJ2-7, with 9 bases identical to TRBD2. CDR1 SGHDT and CDR2 YYEEEE come from the germline V gene. This CDR3 contains 15 residues. With V trimmed by 4 bases and J by 2 bases, 7 bases remained unmatched. The CDR3 spells CASSPGLAPTYEQYF. Here the CDR3 DNA reads TGTGCCAGCAGCCCCGGACTAGCGCCCACCTACGAGCAGTACTTC.

This clonotype occurred a few times. The chain recombines TRBV5-1 with TRBJ1-2; 10 positions agree with TRBD1. Unmatched junction bases numbered 7, after V lost 7 bases and J lost 7 bases. The CDR3 runs to 13 residues. The germline V gene encodes CDR1 SGHRS and CDR2 YFSETQ. In nucleotides, the CDR3 is TGCGCCAGCCGGCGACAGGGGGCTTTTGGCTACACCTTC. Translating gives CASRRQGAFGYTF.

The sample holds a few counts of this clonotype. This chain connects TRBV14 to TRBJ2-4, with no clear D. Per the germline V gene, CDR1 is SGHDN and CDR2 is FVKESK. V lost 3 bases, J lost 11 bases, and 8 bases lay in between. The CDR3 loop spans 11 amino acids. The DNA for the CDR3 is TGTGCCAGCAGCCATGGGTTGGTTCAGTACTTC. It translates to CASSHGLVQYF.

About this clonotype itself: A much more abundant neighbour one base away suggests this may be a read error. The chain links TRBV25-1 to TRBJ2-1; 8 bases are a match to TRBD1. The CDR3 has 16 amino acids. Germline CDR1 MGHDK, CDR2 SYGVNS. J was trimmed by 7 bases and V by 3 bases; bases with no gene match: 11. The CDR3 spells CASSDRDRLAGNEQFF. The CDR3 DNA reads as TGTGCCAGCAGTGATAGGGACAGGCTGGCGGGGAATGAGCAGTTCTTC.

The chain combines TRBV12-3 or TRBV12-4 with TRBJ2-2; 8 nucleotides align to TRBD2. The CDR3 runs 15 residues. The V segment lost 11 bases and the J segment 2 bases; nucleotides outside the gene matches: 10. The CDR3 nucleotides are TGTGCCGGCCACGGGAGGGATTCTAACACCGGGGAGCTGTTTTTT. This encodes CAGHGRDSNTGELFF.

This clonotype has only a few counts. This chain uses TRBV5-1 with TRBJ2-1, with TRBD2 matching 7 bases. Germline V lookup: CDR1 SGHRS, CDR2 YFSETQ. The junction had 9 bases not matched to a gene; V was cut back by 4 bases and J by 5 bases. The CDR3 contains 15 residues. The CDR3 is CASSPWTRQDNEQFF. The CDR3 nucleotides read TGCGCCAGCAGCCCGTGGACTAGGCAGGACAATGAGCAGTTCTTC.

V gene TRBV4-3 combines with J gene TRBJ2-7; D remains ambiguous. This CDR3 has 15 residues. The V end lost 1 base, the J end lost 0 bases, and 10 bases lay between the germline ends. Germline loops: CDR1 LGHNA, CDR2 YSLEER. CDR3 in amino acids: CASSQGPGNSYEQYF. The CDR3 DNA is TGCGCCAGCAGCCAAGGACCCGGAAACTCCTACGAGCAGTACTTC.

The chain uses TRBV20-1 and TRBJ1-5; the match to TRBD1 covers 10 bases. V was clipped by 3 bases and J by 7 bases; unmatched bases: 6. From germline, CDR1 is DFQATT and CDR2 SNEGSKA (reference sequence). The CDR3 is 14 residues long. The CDR3 reads CSASPGTGVQPQHF. The CDR3 coding sequence is TGCAGTGCTAGCCCCGGGACAGGGGTACAGCCCCAGCATTTT.

This chain links TRBV6-5 with TRBJ2-5, with TRBD1 matching 7 bases. There are 15 residues in the CDR3. J was trimmed by 5 bases and V by 8 bases; bases with no gene match: 14. Germline values: CDR1 MNHEY, CDR2 SVGAGI. CDR3 region: CASGINRGFGETQYF. As DNA, the CDR3 is TGTGCCAGCGGGATTAACAGGGGTTTCGGTGAGACCCAGTACTTC.

Written as DNA, the CDR3 is TGCGCCAGCAGCTGGACAGGACCGAACACTGAAGCTTTCTTT. Its translation: CASSWTGPNTEAFF. This chain connects TRBV5-1 to TRBJ1-1; 7 bases line up with TRBD1. Germline values: CDR1 SGHRS, CDR2 YFSETQ. J lost 1 base, V lost 3 bases, and 3 bases had no gene match. CDR3 length: 14 residues.

This clonotype was picked up a small number of times. The chain recombines TRBV7-9 with TRBJ1-2; D remains ambiguous. Germline lookup yields CDR1 SEHNR and CDR2 FQNEAQ (reference sequence). The CDR3 runs 13 residues. Trimming removed 0 bases at V and 4 bases at J, with 6 bases between. For the CDR3, the DNA is TGTGCCAGCAGCTTAGCGCCTATCTATGGCTACACCTTC. Its protein product is CASSLAPIYGYTF.

This clonotype was detected only a few times. The CDR3 DNA sequence: TGTGCCAGCAGGACCCCCGCAGGTCCGAACACTGAAGCTTTCTTT. Translating it yields CASRTPAGPNTEAFF. The chain is built from TRBV25-1 and TRBJ1-1; unclear D gene. Trimming cost V 6 bases and J 1 base, with 15 bases left between them. The V gene's germline CDR1 is MGHDK and CDR2 SYGVNS. The CDR3 totals 15 residues.

Notes on this clonotype: A much larger clone differs by one base, so this may be a read error. This rearrangement joins TRBV14 to TRBJ2-1; D not certain. CDR3 length: 14 residues. Per germline, CDR1 SGHDN and CDR2 FVKESK. Trimming took 3 bases from V and 12 from J, leaving 18 bases between them. CDR3 loop: CASSHLSAGPGQFF. DNA for the CDR3: TGTGCCAGCAGCCACCTTAGTGCCGGACCTGGGCAGTTCTTC.

The chain combines TRBV11-3 with TRBJ2-5, with TRBD2 matching over 7 bases. Germline V gives CDR1 SGHNT, CDR2 YENEEA. Unmatched junction bases numbered 6, after V lost 5 bases and J lost 0 bases. CDR3 size: 15 residues. The CDR3 spells CASSPGTTNQETQYF. In DNA form, the CDR3 reads TGTGCCAGCAGCCCTGGGACTACAAACCAAGAGACCCAGTACTTC.

This clonotype was detected a few times. The gene calls are TRBV5-1 and TRBJ2-1; 9 positions agree with TRBD2. The tail of the sequence fits TRBJ2-7 better, so the J call may be wrong. The CDR3 consists of 15 residues. Germline CDR1 is SGHRS and CDR2 is YFSETQ. This CDR3 is CASSTASGAYNEQYF. For the CDR3, the DNA is TGCGCCAGCAGCACCGCTAGCGGGGCTTACAATGAGCAGTACTTC.

This rearrangement joins TRBV4-1 to TRBJ1-4; D is undetermined. CDR3 size: 13 residues. The V end was cut by 4 bases, the J end by 8 bases, with 11 bases between. Looked up from germline, CDR1 is MGHRA and CDR2 is YSYEKL. In DNA, the CDR3 is TGCGCCAGCAGCCGGACCGTGGGGGAAAAACTGTTTTTT. Residues: CASSRTVGEKLFF.

This rearrangement joins TRBV20-1 to TRBJ2-3; D unclear. The CDR3 consists of 11 residues. The V end lost 6 bases, the J end lost 6 bases, and 10 bases lay between the germline ends. Germline assignment: CDR1 DFQATT and CDR2 SNEGSKA (reference sequence). The CDR3 loop is CSAIARDTQYF. CDR3 DNA: TGCAGTGCGATTGCTAGGGATACGCAGTATTTT.

This clonotype appeared many times. The J gene is TRBJ2-5, the V gene TRBV20-1, with TRBD1 matching over 7 bases. The germline CDR1 and CDR2 sequences are DFQATT and SNEGSKA (reference sequence). CDR3 length: 11 amino acids. This CDR3 reads CSGDSQETQYF. DNA of the CDR3: TGCAGCGGGGACAGCCAAGAGACCCAGTACTTC.

The chain carries TRBV20-1 and TRBJ2-7; 10 positions agree with TRBD2. Germline trimming cut 4 bases from V and 4 bases from J; bases unmatched to any gene: 7. The CDR3 has 14 amino acids. The germline gives CDR1 DFQATT, CDR2 SNEGSKA (reference sequence). CDR3: CSATLAGVEYEQYF. The CDR3 DNA sequence: TGCAGTGCTACCCTAGCGGGAGTCGAGTACGAGCAGTACTTC.

This chain uses TRBV5-1 with TRBJ2-3; 12 nucleotides line up with TRBD2. Losses at the gene ends were 4 bases for V and 6 bases for J; bases not matched to a gene: 9. Germline V gene lookup returns CDR1 SGHRS and CDR2 YFSETQ. The CDR3 is made up of 16 amino acids. In DNA form, the CDR3 reads TGCGCCAGCAGCACTTCTAGCGGGGGGGCCTCGGATACGCAGTATTTT. This gives the protein CASSTSSGGASDTQYF.

This clonotype was seen repeatedly, ten times or more. The V call is TRBV5-1, the J call TRBJ2-1; possible D gene TRBD1, 5 bases. CDR1 and CDR2 from the germline V gene are SGHRS and YFSETQ. The V end was cut by 0 bases, the J end by 2 bases, with 15 bases between. The CDR3 is 17 residues long. CDR3 loop: CASSLARAETTYNEQFF. The CDR3 DNA sequence: TGCGCCAGCAGCTTGGCCAGGGCCGAAACAACCTACAATGAGCAGTTCTTC.